The clone carrying this T cell receptor (beta chain) showed up just a few times. This record belongs to a study of T cell repertoires in cytomegalovirus infection. TCRdb reprocessed the reads via MiXCR and lists one record per CDR3 protein. Counted here are about 360,000 distinct CDR3 sequences, roughly 20% occurring once; the ten biggest clones make up less than 9.5%. Sequencing was carried out using PBMCs. The receptor comes from a human donor in good health (CMV status not recorded). Some clones in this sample may be carry-over from other donors' samples.

CDR3 sequence: CASSPKAMNTEAFF. The CDR3 DNA follows: TGTGCCAGCAGCCCCAAAGCGATGAACACTGAAGCTTTCTTT. V and J are TRBV7-9 and TRBJ1-1; unclear D gene. The V and J ends lost 5 bases and 0 bases respectively, with 10 bases between them. The CDR3 sequence is 14 residues long. Germline CDR1 and CDR2: SEHNR and FQNEAQ (reference sequence).